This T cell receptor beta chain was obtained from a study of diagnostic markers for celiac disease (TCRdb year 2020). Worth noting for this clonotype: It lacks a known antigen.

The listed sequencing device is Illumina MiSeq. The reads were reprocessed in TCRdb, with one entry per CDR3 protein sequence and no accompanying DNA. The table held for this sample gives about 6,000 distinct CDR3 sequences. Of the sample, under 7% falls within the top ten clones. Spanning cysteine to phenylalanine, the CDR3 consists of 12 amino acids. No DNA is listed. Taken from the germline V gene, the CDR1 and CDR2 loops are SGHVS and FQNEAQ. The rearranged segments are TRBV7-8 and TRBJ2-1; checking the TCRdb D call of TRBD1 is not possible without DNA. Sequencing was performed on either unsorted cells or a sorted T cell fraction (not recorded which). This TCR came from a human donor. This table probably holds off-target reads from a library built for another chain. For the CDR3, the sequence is CASSLERAPEFF.